Each of the 19 T cell receptor beta chains below was sequenced from the same sample in a study of cytotoxic CD8 clonotypes in ibrutinib-treated CLL listed by TCRdb under 2021. Libraries came from the immunoSEQ multiplex PCR assay. The table comes from immuneACCESS by way of TCRdb, which keeps in-frame sequences with V and J called. Part of the clones is missing from these tables; in studies checked, under half for an unresolved V gene and the rest for unknown reasons. The sample table holds roughly 110,000 clones, of which approximately 58% were seen once. The top ten clones comprise about 40% of the sample. What this sample's time point label stands for: roughly 2 years on ibrutinib. Specimen: PBMCs, collected after 24 months of ibrutinib treatment. These TCRs come from a human donor with chronic lymphocytic leukemia.

This clone was observed at least ten times. The chain joins TRBV4-1 to TRBJ2-7; D possibly matches TRBD1 or TRBD2 (6 bases each). The V gene lost 3 bases and the J gene lost 3 bases, with 15 bases spanning the gap. The CDR3 consists of 15 residues. The germline gives CDR1 MGHRA, CDR2 YSYEKL. This CDR3 reads CASSQGGGLNYEQYF. The CDR3 DNA is TGCGCCAGCAGCCAGGGTGGGGGGCTTAACTACGAGCAGTACTTC.

This chain connects TRBV5-8 to TRBJ2-1; D ambiguous. The V and J ends lost 0 bases and 4 bases respectively, with 8 bases between them. The CDR3 extends over 14 amino acids. Germline CDR1 is SGHTS and CDR2 is YDEGEE. The DNA of the CDR3 is TGTGCCAGCAGCTTGGGAGACCAATACAATGAGCAGTTCTTC. Translation gives CASSLGDQYNEQFF.

This clone was detected a few times. The V and J genes are TRBV7-8 and TRBJ2-1; 7 bases are a match to TRBD2. This CDR3 is built from 12 residues. With 11 bases clipped from V and 8 bases from J, the junction kept 9 bases outside the gene matches. Germline values: CDR1 SGHVS, CDR2 FQNEAQ. CDR3 sequence (DNA): TGTGCCGGCGGGGGAGCAGTGGATGAGCAGTTCTTC. This sequence encodes CAGGGAVDEQFF.

The table lists this clone with a few counts. The chain has TRBV14 and TRBJ2-7; 7 nucleotides match TRBD1. The germline CDR1 and CDR2 sequences are SGHDN and FVKESK. V shed 1 base, J shed 2 bases, and the junction held 2 bases outside the gene matches. CDR3 size: 14 residues. CDR3 protein: CASSQGTGPYEQYF. The CDR3 region has the DNA TGTGCCAGCAGCCAAGGGACAGGCCCCTACGAGCAGTACTTC.

This clone turned up a few times. The chain combines TRBV7-9 with TRBJ2-5, with 8 bases that match TRBD2. The trim removed 5 bases at V and 5 bases at J, leaving 7 bases unmatched. The CDR3 totals 14 residues. From germline, CDR1 is SEHNR and CDR2 FQNEAQ (reference sequence). CDR3 sequence reads: CASSVAGGEETQYF. The CDR3 DNA sequence: TGTGCCAGCAGCGTCGCGGGGGGTGAGGAGACCCAGTACTTC.

This chain links TRBV7-9 with TRBJ1-1; D remains ambiguous. The length of the CDR3 is 13 residues. Germline V CDR1 and CDR2: SEHNR, FQNEAQ (reference sequence). V was clipped by 4 bases and J by 6 bases, with 12 bases between them. DNA for the CDR3: TGTGCCAGCAGCTCCGGGCGGGGATCTGAAGCTTTCTTT. This translates into CASSSGRGSEAFF.

The rearrangement links TRBV19 to TRBJ1-2; D is possibly TRBD1 (5 bases). Looked up from germline, CDR1 is LNHDA and CDR2 is SQIVND (reference sequence). V was cut by 7 bases and J by 8 bases, with 17 bases left in between. The CDR3 length is 13 residues. The CDR3 region has the DNA TGTGCCAGTACCCCTGGTCGGGGGGAGGGCTACACCTTC. Residues: CASTPGRGEGYTF.

This clone has a handful of counts. The rearrangement uses TRBV6-1 and TRBJ2-2; tentatively, D is TRBD1 or TRBD2 (5 bases each). The germline gives CDR1 MNHNS, CDR2 SASEGT. Trimming removed 5 bases from V and 4 bases from J, with 11 bases in between. This CDR3 is built from 14 residues. CDR3 region: CASSLSGTTGELFF. The DNA of the CDR3 is TGTGCCAGCAGTCTGTCCGGGACCACCGGGGAGCTGTTTTTT.

The chain couples TRBV18 to TRBJ2-7, with 7 bases that match TRBD2. The CDR3 runs to 12 residues. Germline V gives CDR1 KGHSH, CDR2 LQKENI. V was clipped by 8 bases and J by 2 bases; unmatched bases: 3. The CDR3 coding sequence is TGTGCCAGCACTGGGGGGGCCTACGAGCAGTACTTC. This sequence encodes CASTGGAYEQYF.

The chain joins TRBV5-1 to TRBJ2-3; a possible D gene is TRBD1 (6 bases). The CDR3 consists of 17 residues. The germline V and J ends were trimmed by 4 bases and 4 bases, with 22 bases remaining between them. Germline CDR1 is SGHRS and CDR2 is YFSETQ. This chain's CDR3 is CASSDYFMTAGADTQYF. CDR3 DNA: TGCGCCAGCAGCGATTATTTTATGACAGCAGGGGCAGATACGCAGTATTTT.

V usage is TRBV30 and J usage is TRBJ2-7, with D tentatively TRBD2 (5 bases). Germline CDR1 GTSNPN, CDR2 SVGIG (reference sequence). This CDR3 spans 14 amino acids. Trimming removed 2 bases from V and 0 bases from J, with 11 bases in between. CDR3 region: CAWSSGVRSYEQYF. The CDR3 DNA sequence: TGTGCCTGGAGTAGCGGAGTCCGCTCCTACGAGCAGTACTTC.

The gene calls are TRBV6-6 and TRBJ2-2, with TRBD2 matching over 11 bases. V was clipped by 5 bases and J by 6 bases; unmatched bases: 5. The CDR3 is 15 amino acids. CDR1 MNHNY and CDR2 SVGAGI come from the germline V gene (reference sequence). CDR3 region: CASSLVAGGPGELFF. The CDR3 DNA reads as TGTGCCAGCAGTCTAGTAGCGGGGGGGCCCGGGGAGCTGTTTTTT.

The V call is TRBV7-2, the J call TRBJ1-1, with TRBD1 matching 7 bases. V shed 1 base, J shed 1 base, and the junction held 3 bases outside the gene matches. The germline V gene has CDR1 SGHTA and CDR2 FQGNSA. The CDR3 is made up of 15 amino acids. CDR3 sequence (DNA): TGTGCCAGCAGCTTAGTGGAGGGGGCGAACACTGAAGCTTTCTTT. Translated, it gives CASSLVEGANTEAFF.

The V call is TRBV5-1, the J call TRBJ2-5; 10 nucleotides agree with TRBD2. The CDR3 consists of 15 residues. Germline V CDR1 and CDR2: SGHRS, YFSETQ. J lost 5 bases, V lost 2 bases, and 6 bases had no gene match. The CDR3 bases are TGCGCCAGCAGCTTTAAACTAGCGGGGCGGGAGACCCAGTACTTC. Its protein product is CASSFKLAGRETQYF.

The V gene is TRBV4-2, the J gene TRBJ2-3, with 9 positions matching TRBD2. J gave up 1 base and V 11 bases, and 7 bases lay outside the gene matches. CDR3 size: 14 residues. Germline loops: CDR1 LGHNA, CDR2 YNFKEQ. This CDR3 is CACSLAGRTDTQYF. DNA for the CDR3: TGTGCCTGCTCGCTAGCGGGGCGCACAGATACGCAGTATTTT.

The sample holds many counts of this clone. J is TRBJ1-5 and V is TRBV7-2, with a weak D call TRBD1 (6 bases). From germline, CDR1 is SGHTA and CDR2 FQGNSA. CDR3 size: 13 residues. Between the trimmed V and J ends, which lost 1 base and 6 bases, there was a span of 7 bases. The CDR3 loop reads CASSLVRGQPQHF. As DNA, the CDR3 is TGTGCCAGCAGCTTAGTCAGGGGTCAGCCCCAGCATTTT.

The V gene is TRBV6-1, the J gene TRBJ1-1, with unresolved D. The CDR3 is 13 residues long. V was clipped by 6 bases and J by 2 bases, with 10 bases between them. Germline V gives CDR1 MNHNS, CDR2 SASEGT. The CDR3 region has the DNA TGTGCCAGCAGACGGACGCCCAACACTGAAGCTTTCTTT. It is translated as CASRRTPNTEAFF.

This clone was seen many times. The gene calls are TRBV30 and TRBJ1-2, with D possibly matching TRBD1 (5 bases). From germline, CDR1 is GTSNPN and CDR2 SVGIG (reference sequence). The CDR3 runs 14 residues. The V and J ends lost 0 bases and 8 bases respectively, with 16 bases between them. The DNA for the CDR3 is TGTGCCTGGAGTGTACGTAGGGCAGGGTACGGCTACACCTTC. Protein product: CAWSVRRAGYGYTF.

This clone was counted a few times. J is TRBJ2-7 and V is TRBV5-4; D perhaps matches TRBD1 (5 bases). The CDR3 runs to 12 residues. V was trimmed by 0 bases and J by 4 bases, leaving 5 bases between them. Germline V gene lookup returns CDR1 SGHNT and CDR2 YYREEE (reference sequence). CDR3 loop: CASSLGQYEQYF. CDR3 nucleotides: TGTGCCAGCAGCTTGGGACAGTACGAGCAGTACTTC.